The 32 T cell receptor beta chains below all came from one sample that was sequenced in a study of T-cell memory formation after mild COVID-19. From the 5' RACE reads, TCRdb called clonotypes with MiXCR, one entry per CDR3 protein. This table has 350,000 to 500,000 distinct CDR3 sequences, roughly a quarter appearing once. Sequenced: PBMCs or a T cell subset sorted from them (not recorded which). These receptors originate from an adult woman who had mild COVID-19 (a few samples of this study predate the infection). Cell type and time point are not known.

This clonotype was seen only a few times. The V call is TRBV7-2, the J call TRBJ1-6; maybe TRBD1 (6 bases). Trimming pared 1 base from V and 7 bases from J, leaving 14 bases between. Looked up from germline, CDR1 is SGHTA and CDR2 is FQGNSA. CDR3 length: 16 amino acids. The DNA for the CDR3 is TGTGCCAGCAGCTTAGGTACAGGGTGGGGCAATTCACCCCTCCACTTT. Translated: CASSLGTGWGNSPLHF.

The chain employs TRBV7-9 and TRBJ2-7; D is ambiguous. There are 16 residues in the CDR3. CDR1 is SEHNR, CDR2 FQNEAQ, per germline (reference sequence). V lost 1 base, J lost 3 bases, and 16 bases lay in between. CDR3 protein: CASSLVSWGKGYEQYF. DNA for the CDR3: TGTGCCAGCAGCTTAGTTTCTTGGGGTAAAGGCTACGAGCAGTACTTC.

In its sample, this clonotype was seen a few times. The gene calls are TRBV10-3 and TRBJ2-7; the D gene is possibly TRBD1 (5 bases). Germline values: CDR1 ENHRY, CDR2 SYGVKD. Trimming shortened V by 4 bases and J by 0 bases, and 10 bases separated the two germline ends. The length of the CDR3 is 14 residues. As DNA, the CDR3 is TGTGCCATCAGTGTTTACAGGAGCTCCTACGAGCAGTACTTC. This sequence encodes CAISVYRSSYEQYF.

This clonotype was seen only a few times. The rearrangement joins TRBV5-1 to TRBJ2-2; 7 positions match TRBD1. Germline lookup yields CDR1 SGHRS and CDR2 YFSETQ. The CDR3 sequence is 15 residues long. V shed 2 bases, J shed 3 bases, and the junction held 4 bases outside the gene matches. The CDR3 nucleotides read TGCGCCAGCAGCTTTGGAGACAGGGACACCGGGGAGCTGTTTTTT. This sequence encodes CASSFGDRDTGELFF.

This clonotype was detected a few times. The V gene is TRBV9, the J gene TRBJ2-7; 8 nucleotides line up with TRBD2. V shed 4 bases, J shed 4 bases, and the junction held 7 bases outside the gene matches. The CDR3 runs to 14 residues. In germline, CDR1 is SGDLS, CDR2 YYNGEE. Here the CDR3 reads CASSKGTSAYEQYF. The DNA for the CDR3 is TGTGCCAGCAGCAAAGGGACTAGTGCGTACGAGCAGTACTTC.

This clonotype came up a few times. J is TRBJ1-2 and V is TRBV6-5; D is ambiguous. Trimming took off 6 bases at V and 5 bases at J, with 19 bases between the two ends. The CDR3 runs 15 residues. CDR1 and CDR2 (germline): MNHEY, SVGAGI. The CDR3 DNA reads TGTGCCAGCAGGAACGTGAGGAGGGCTACGTATGGCTACACCTTC. It codes for CASRNVRRATYGYTF.

The J gene is TRBJ1-4, the V gene TRBV20-1; no reliable D call. V lost 3 bases and J lost 7, with 12 bases in between. The CDR3 is 13 residues long. Germline V gives CDR1 DFQATT, CDR2 SNEGSKA (reference sequence). CDR3 sequence: CSASKGKVEKLFF. The DNA for the CDR3 is TGCAGTGCTAGCAAGGGAAAGGTTGAAAAACTGTTTTTT.

The rearrangement links TRBV24-1 to TRBJ2-1; possibly TRBD2 for D (6 bases). This CDR3 has 15 residues. V lost 0 bases, J lost 9 bases, and 14 bases lay in between. Per germline, CDR1 KGHDR and CDR2 SFDVKD. CDR3: CATSDLFVGAGEQFF. The CDR3 nucleotides are TGTGCCACCAGTGATTTGTTTGTCGGAGCGGGTGAGCAGTTCTTC.

This chain uses TRBV28 with TRBJ1-5; tentative D call: TRBD1 (5 bases). Germline lookup yields CDR1 MDHEN and CDR2 SYDVKM. The CDR3 sequence is 15 residues long. Trimming pared 3 bases from V and 1 base from J, leaving 10 bases between. The CDR3 nucleotides are TGTGCCAGCAGTTTTGGGGGAATGAGCAATCAGCCCCAGCATTTT. As protein: CASSFGGMSNQPQHF.

This clonotype was detected only a few times. V is TRBV27 and J is TRBJ2-3; D is unclear. Germline assignment: CDR1 MNHEY and CDR2 SMNVEV (reference sequence). V lost 3 bases to trimming and J lost 0 bases, with 7 bases between them. The CDR3 is 14 amino acids. CDR3 DNA sequence: TGTGCCAGCAGTTTCACGCACAGCACAGATACGCAGTATTTT. As protein: CASSFTHSTDTQYF.

This chain's CDR3 is CSVLRWGQENSYEQYF. The CDR3 bases are TGCAGCGTTCTCAGGTGGGGACAGGAAAACTCCTACGAGCAGTACTTC. The chain links TRBV29-1 to TRBJ2-7; 8 positions match TRBD1. CDR3 size: 16 residues. Germline V gene data show CDR1 as SQVTM and CDR2 as ANQGSEA. The J segment lost 0 bases and the V segment lost 5 bases, leaving 12 bases of the junction unmatched.

The chain recombines TRBV12-3 or TRBV12-4 with TRBJ2-3; maybe TRBD2 (6 bases). The CDR3 runs 13 residues. V lost 8 bases and J 4 bases, leaving 13 bases between the germline ends. The CDR3 protein is CASLADPADTQYF. CDR3 bases: TGTGCCAGCTTAGCGGACCCCGCAGATACGCAGTATTTT.

There are many counts of this clonotype. The genes are TRBV7-3 and TRBJ1-2; D not certain. Trimming took 2 bases from V and 2 from J, leaving 9 bases between them. CDR3 length: 14 amino acids. Germline CDR1 SGHTA, CDR2 FQGTGA. CDR3 sequence reads: CASSLGFGNYGYTF. The CDR3 bases are TGTGCCAGCAGCTTAGGGTTCGGAAACTATGGCTACACCTTC.

The chain carries TRBV10-3 and TRBJ1-5; the D gene is possibly TRBD1 (6 bases). CDR1 ENHRY and CDR2 SYGVKD come from the germline V gene. The CDR3 loop spans 15 amino acids. V lost 6 bases, J lost 6 bases, and 18 bases lay in between. CDR3 sequence (DNA): TGTGCCATCAGCGAAGGCGTGGGGGGCGGTCAGCCCCAGCATTTT. Translating it yields CAISEGVGGGQPQHF.

The J gene is TRBJ1-1, the V gene TRBV9; D might be TRBD1 (5 bases). CDR1 is SGDLS, CDR2 YYNGEE, per germline. The CDR3 covers 15 residues. Trimming shortened V by 0 bases and J by 4 bases, and 13 bases separated the two germline ends. DNA for the CDR3: TGTGCCAGCAGCGTAGGAGGGCGCCAGGGCACTGAAGCTTTCTTT. It codes for CASSVGGRQGTEAFF.

The V and J genes are TRBV7-6 and TRBJ2-5; TRBD1 aligns across 8 bases. The CDR3 has 16 residues. Germline trimming cut 3 bases from V and 7 bases from J; bases unmatched to any gene: 13. The germline V gene encodes CDR1 SGHVS and CDR2 FNYEAQ. This CDR3 is CASSLPYRGAGWTQYF. DNA for the CDR3: TGTGCCAGCAGCTTGCCCTACAGGGGGGCAGGTTGGACCCAGTACTTC.

The J gene is TRBJ2-3, the V gene TRBV29-1, with D possibly being TRBD1 or TRBD2 (6 bases each). The CDR3 spans 14 residues. The ends were cut back, 6 bases at V and 5 bases at J, with 18 bases in the middle. Germline V gives CDR1 SQVTM, CDR2 ANQGSEA. The CDR3: CSVAVGGRGDTQYF. Written as DNA, the CDR3 is TGCAGCGTCGCGGTTGGGGGGCGGGGAGATACGCAGTATTTT.

The chain joins TRBV25-1 to TRBJ1-4, with 11 bases that match TRBD1. Trimming cost V 6 bases and J 7 bases; bases outside gene matches: 4. The CDR3 spans 14 residues. CDR1 is MGHDK and CDR2 is SYGVNS in the germline V gene. This CDR3 is CASRDRGRGEKLFF. The DNA of the CDR3 is TGTGCCAGCAGGGACAGGGGGCGAGGTGAAAAACTGTTTTTT.

This sequence joins TRBV7-2 and TRBJ1-1; D gene ambiguous. Germline assignment: CDR1 SGHTA and CDR2 FQGNSA. The CDR3 consists of 14 residues. The V and J ends lost 4 bases and 5 bases respectively, with 14 bases between them. CDR3: CASSSVQPGTEAFF. The CDR3 bases are TGTGCCAGCAGCTCGGTACAACCCGGGACTGAAGCTTTCTTT.

This clonotype was detected a few times. This chain joins TRBV4-1 and TRBJ1-3; D is uncertain. The CDR3 is made up of 14 amino acids. Per the germline V gene, CDR1 is MGHRA and CDR2 is YSYEKL. V lost 2 bases to trimming and J lost 0 bases, with 5 bases between them. CDR3 in amino acids: CASSQLVSGNTIYF. CDR3 nucleotides: TGCGCCAGCAGCCAACTGGTCTCTGGAAACACCATATATTTT.

This clonotype occurred many times. The chain recombines TRBV4-1 with TRBJ2-5, with D unresolved. V was pared by 4 bases and J by 5 bases, with 11 bases between. The CDR3 contains 13 residues. Looked up from germline, CDR1 is MGHRA and CDR2 is YSYEKL. The chain's CDR3 is CASSLSLGETQYF. In DNA form, the CDR3 reads TGCGCCAGCAGCCTCTCTCTGGGGGAGACCCAGTACTTC.

This clonotype appeared a few times. This chain connects TRBV4-3 to TRBJ2-6, with unresolved D. The CDR3 length is 16 residues. Trimming left V 3 bases short and J 0 bases short, with 9 bases between. Looked up from germline, CDR1 is LGHNA and CDR2 is YSLEER. The CDR3 region has the DNA TGCGCCAGCAGCCACATACTATACTCTGGGGCCAACGTCCTGACTTTC. It codes for CASSHILYSGANVLTF.

This clonotype was recorded a few times. The V gene is TRBV30, the J gene TRBJ1-3; D is possibly TRBD1 (5 bases). Germline V gene data show CDR1 as GTSNPN and CDR2 as SVGIG (reference sequence). V lost 4 bases to trimming and J lost 3 bases, with 16 bases between them. The CDR3 has 15 amino acids. The chain's CDR3 is CAWTLSGGGGNTIYF. The CDR3 DNA reads as TGTGCCTGGACCCTGTCTGGGGGAGGTGGAAACACCATATATTTT.

This clonotype appeared once. This chain connects TRBV12-3 or TRBV12-4 to TRBJ2-3; D is undetermined. The length of the CDR3 is 12 residues. Trimming left V 7 bases short and J 7 bases short, with 12 bases between. The CDR3 DNA reads as TGTGCCAGCACTGGTGGTCGGAATACGCAGTATTTT. This sequence encodes CASTGGRNTQYF.

This clonotype was picked up one time. This chain uses TRBV6-1 with TRBJ2-7; 12 positions match TRBD2. V dropped 9 bases and J dropped 3; count of bases not matched to a gene: 3. Germline V gene data show CDR1 as MNHNS and CDR2 as SASEGT. CDR3 length: 13 residues. CDR3: CASGTSGYYEQYF. The CDR3 bases are TGTGCCAGTGGGACTAGCGGGTACTACGAGCAGTACTTC.

The table lists this clonotype with a few counts. The chain uses TRBV21-1 and TRBJ2-4. TRBV21-1 counts as a pseudogene. The CDR3 is made up of 17 amino acids. The CDR3 sequence: CASSKGQILRAKNIQYF. The CDR3 DNA sequence: TGTGCCAGCAGCAAAGGGCAGATCTTACGTGCCAAAAACATTCAGTACTTC.

The V call is TRBV2, the J call TRBJ2-2; a weak D match, TRBD1 (5 bases). The V end lost 3 bases, the J end lost 5 bases, and 7 bases lay between the germline ends. CDR3 length equals 13 residues. From germline, CDR1 is SNHLY and CDR2 FYNNEI. The CDR3 loop reads CASSDAGTGELFF. The CDR3 DNA reads TGTGCCAGCAGTGATGCAGGGACCGGGGAGCTGTTTTTT.

This clonotype showed up many times. The V gene is TRBV5-1, the J gene TRBJ1-1; no definite D call. The V gene's germline CDR1 is SGHRS and CDR2 YFSETQ. V was shortened by 3 bases and J by 4 bases, with 10 bases between the two germline ends. The CDR3 spans 13 residues. The CDR3 DNA is TGCGCCAGCAGCTCCAGAGGGTCCACTGAAGCTTTCTTT. Encoded protein: CASSSRGSTEAFF.

This clonotype was detected only a few times. Here the CDR3 reads CASSPGQGVGYTF. The CDR3 coding sequence is TGCGCCAGCAGCCCAGGACAGGGGGTGGGCTACACCTTC. The chain combines TRBV5-1 with TRBJ1-2; TRBD1 matches at 10 bases. This CDR3 region has 13 residues. Germline V CDR1 and CDR2: SGHRS, YFSETQ. V shed 4 bases, J shed 8 bases, and the junction held 5 bases outside the gene matches.

A word on this clonotype: One end of the junction fails to match germline, which may point to a read error. The V gene is TRBV25-1, the J gene TRBJ2-2; D remains ambiguous. This CDR3 has 13 residues. Germline lookup yields CDR1 MGHDK and CDR2 SYGVNS. CDR3 region: CAGSKPNTGELFF. CDR3 bases: TGTGCCGGCAGTAAGCCTAACACCGGGGAGCTGTTTTTT.

There are a few counts of this clonotype. V usage is TRBV5-1 and J usage is TRBJ2-1; 14 bases align to TRBD2. The CDR3 spans 15 residues. The germline CDR1 and CDR2 sequences are SGHRS and YFSETQ. The V gene end was trimmed by 3 bases and the J gene end by 14 bases; junction bases not matched to a gene: 10. Here the CDR3 DNA reads TGCGCCAGCAGCTCGGGACTAGCGGGGGTTAAAGGGGAGTTCTTC. Its translation: CASSSGLAGVKGEFF.

This clonotype was seen many times. This chain joins TRBV7-9 and TRBJ2-7; TRBD2 agrees at 9 bases. Germline V CDR1 and CDR2: SEHNR, FQNEAQ (reference sequence). J was trimmed by 3 bases and V by 1 base; bases with no gene match: 7. The CDR3 loop spans 16 amino acids. CDR3 coding DNA: TGTGCCAGCAGCTTAGTAGGACTAGCGAGGGACTACGAGCAGTACTTC. This codes for CASSLVGLARDYEQYF.